The 24 T cell receptor beta chains in this list originate from one sample, sequenced in a study of control samples from healthy donors and cancer patients. Data came from immunoSEQ multiplex PCR; TCRdb stores just in-frame clones and leaves some out. The sample includes 120,000 or so clones, roughly nine tenths seen only once; the top ten take 40%. The specimen was blood. These receptors all stem from a man aged 50 to 60 in good health.

The chain has TRBV2 and TRBJ2-7; maybe TRBD2 (6 bases). Germline V gene sequence: CDR1 SNHLY, CDR2 FYNNEI. V dropped 4 bases and J dropped 2 bases, with 15 bases sitting between them. The CDR3 is 15 residues long. The CDR3 sequence: CASSVKLGGTYEQYF. The CDR3 DNA reads as TGTGCCAGCAGTGTCAAGTTAGGAGGGACCTACGAGCAGTACTTC.

The chain employs TRBV20-1 and TRBJ1-4; TRBD1 agrees at 9 bases. Germline CDR1 DFQATT, CDR2 SNEGSKA (reference sequence). V dropped 3 bases and J dropped 5; count of bases not matched to a gene: 7. CDR3 length equals 15 residues. This CDR3 reads CSASSPGQGNEKLFF. The CDR3 DNA sequence: TGCAGTGCTAGTTCTCCGGGACAGGGAAATGAAAAACTGTTTTTT.

This clone was recorded only once. The gene calls are TRBV5-4 and TRBJ1-5; unclear D gene. V was trimmed by 0 bases and J by 0 bases, leaving 7 bases between them. Germline assignment: CDR1 SGHNT and CDR2 YYREEE (reference sequence). The CDR3 contains 15 residues. The CDR3 reads CASSLGGGSNQPQHF. The CDR3 bases are TGTGCCAGCAGCTTGGGGGGTGGTAGCAATCAGCCCCAGCATTTT.

This clone was observed a handful of times. The chain has TRBV27 and TRBJ2-7; tentative D call: TRBD1 (5 bases). V was pared by 5 bases and J by 2 bases, with 10 bases between. The germline CDR1 and CDR2 sequences are MNHEY and SMNVEV (reference sequence). This CDR3 is 13 amino acids long. The CDR3 nucleotides are TGTGCCAGCAGTCGACAGTCAACCTACGAGCAGTACTTC. The encoded protein is CASSRQSTYEQYF.

The chain has TRBV12-5 and TRBJ1-5; D is unclear. The CDR3 totals 12 residues. With 0 bases removed from V and 4 bases from J, the gap between germline ends came to 1 base. The V gene's germline CDR1 is LGHNT and CDR2 FRNRAP. DNA for the CDR3: TGTGCTAGTGGTTTGGTGAATCAGCCCCAGCATTTT. Amino acid sequence: CASGLVNQPQHF.

This clone was detected once. The chain joins TRBV7-2 to TRBJ2-1; 10 bases agree with TRBD2. CDR1 and CDR2 (germline): SGHTA, FQGNSA. The CDR3 has 17 residues. After removal of 1 base from V and 5 bases from J, the junction contained 8 bases not matched to a gene. The CDR3 protein is CASSLVYGLAAHNEQFF. Written as DNA, the CDR3 is TGTGCCAGCAGCTTAGTATATGGACTAGCGGCCCACAATGAGCAGTTCTTC.

V gene TRBV30 combines with J gene TRBJ1-1; no reliable D call. Germline V lookup: CDR1 GTSNPN, CDR2 SVGIG (reference sequence). V was trimmed by 5 bases and J by 4 bases, leaving 11 bases between them. This CDR3 spans 12 amino acids. The CDR3 region has the DNA TGTGCCTGGTTACGGGCACCCACTGAAGCTTTCTTT. This encodes CAWLRAPTEAFF. The full variable domain, with the rest looked up from reference TRBV30 and TRBJ1-1, is SQTIHQWPATLVQPVGSPLSLECTVEGTSNPNLYWYRQAAGRGLQLLFYSVGIGQISSEVPQNLSASRPQDRQFILSSKKLLLSDSGFYLCAWLRAPTEAFFGQGTRLTVV.

The rearrangement joins TRBV10-2 to TRBJ1-2, with D possibly matching TRBD1 (6 bases). The V end lost 2 bases, the J end lost 8 bases, and 12 bases lay between the germline ends. The CDR3 has 13 amino acids. CDR1 and CDR2 (germline): WSHSY, SAAADI. CDR3 in amino acids: CASSEGTGRGYTF. The CDR3 DNA is TGCGCCAGCAGTGAGGGTACAGGGCGGGGCTACACCTTC.

A single count supports this clone. The chain recombines TRBV3-1 (or the pseudogene TRBV3-2) with TRBJ1-3, with a weak D call TRBD1 (6 bases). The CDR3 contains 13 residues. The germline V gene has CDR1 LGHDT and CDR2 YNNKEL (reference sequence). The V end lost 6 bases, the J end lost 4 bases, and 10 bases lay between the germline ends. The CDR3 protein is CASRQGEGNTIYF. The CDR3 DNA follows: TGTGCCAGCAGACAGGGAGAAGGAAACACCATATATTTT.

This chain's CDR3 is CASSSTQNTGELFF. The CDR3 region has the DNA TGTGCCAGCAGCTCTACACAGAACACCGGGGAGCTGTTTTTT. The V call is TRBV5-6, the J call TRBJ2-2; D is undetermined. V was clipped by 3 bases and J by 1 base, with 7 bases between them. Germline CDR1 reads SGHDT; CDR2 reads YYEEEE. The CDR3 covers 14 residues.

Many counts were recorded for this clone. This chain connects TRBV19 to TRBJ1-2, with D perhaps TRBD1 (5 bases). Germline V CDR1 and CDR2: LNHDA, SQIVND (reference sequence). The CDR3 extends over 16 amino acids. V was pared by 6 bases and J by 4 bases, with 21 bases between. CDR3 in amino acids: CASRMPGQGNSYGYTF. In DNA form, the CDR3 reads TGTGCCAGTAGGATGCCGGGGCAGGGAAATTCCTATGGCTACACCTTC.

The chain employs TRBV5-1 and TRBJ2-5; 8 nucleotides line up with TRBD2. Germline assignment: CDR1 SGHRS and CDR2 YFSETQ. This CDR3 has 17 residues. The trim removed 3 bases at V and 3 bases at J, leaving 13 bases unmatched. The CDR3 region is CASSSPPGLAVEETQYF. In nucleotides, the CDR3 is TGCGCCAGCAGCTCACCCCCAGGACTAGCTGTGGAAGAGACCCAGTACTTC.

The chain links TRBV19 to TRBJ1-5; maybe TRBD1 (6 bases). The CDR3 totals 14 residues. Germline lookup yields CDR1 LNHDA and CDR2 SQIVND (reference sequence). The V end lost 7 bases, the J end lost 3 bases, and 13 bases lay between the germline ends. For the CDR3, the DNA is TGTGCCAGTAACCCGACAGGATTCAATCAGCCCCAGCATTTT. Amino acid sequence: CASNPTGFNQPQHF.

There are a few counts of this clone. The chain recombines TRBV6-1 with TRBJ1-5; TRBD1 aligns across 8 bases. J lost 5 bases, V lost 0 bases, and 6 bases had no gene match. The CDR3 consists of 16 residues. Looked up from germline, CDR1 is MNHNS and CDR2 is SASEGT. CDR3 region: CASSEARQGIHQPQHF. CDR3 coding DNA: TGTGCCAGCAGTGAAGCGCGACAGGGGATCCATCAGCCCCAGCATTTT.

V and J are TRBV18 and TRBJ2-7; 10 bases line up with TRBD2. CDR3 size: 17 residues. V shed 2 bases and J 3 bases; nucleotides not matched to a gene: 10. CDR1 and CDR2 from the germline V gene are KGHSH and LQKENI. The CDR3 region is CASSPTLAGTPNYEQYF. Here the CDR3 DNA reads TGTGCCAGCTCACCAACACTAGCGGGGACTCCTAACTACGAGCAGTACTTC.

This clone appeared a single time. The rearrangement links TRBV7-6 to TRBJ1-1, with D unresolved. Germline V lookup: CDR1 SGHVS, CDR2 FNYEAQ. This CDR3 comprises 14 residues. V shed 4 bases and J shed 0 bases, with 9 bases lying between them. For the CDR3, the DNA is TGTGCCAGCAGCTCGGGCCTAATGAACACTGAAGCTTTCTTT. Translation gives CASSSGLMNTEAFF.

This clone was seen a handful of times. Other DNA sequences in this sample translate to the same CDR3. The chain has TRBV5-1 and TRBJ2-5; no definite D call. V was cut by 2 bases and J by 4 bases, with 6 bases left in between. This CDR3 comprises 12 residues. Germline CDR1 reads SGHRS; CDR2 reads YFSETQ. The chain's CDR3 is CASSLPSETQYF. In nucleotides, the CDR3 is TGCGCCAGCAGCTTACCGTCAGAGACCCAGTACTTC.

Regarding this clone: Other DNA sequences in the same sample also yield this CDR3. The chain uses TRBV5-8 and TRBJ1-3; 7 bases align to TRBD1. The germline V gene has CDR1 SGHTS and CDR2 YDEGEE. The junction had 5 bases not matched to a gene; V was cut back by 3 bases and J by 2 bases. The CDR3 extends over 15 amino acids. Here the CDR3 DNA reads TGTGCCAGCAGCTCCGACAGGGTCCCTGGAAACACCATATATTTT. Its translation: CASSSDRVPGNTIYF.

The rearrangement joins TRBV27 to TRBJ1-1; perhaps TRBD1 as D (5 bases). This CDR3 spans 14 amino acids. The germline V and J ends were trimmed by 2 bases and 5 bases, with 12 bases remaining between them. The germline CDR1 and CDR2 sequences are MNHEY and SMNVEV (reference sequence). Here the CDR3 reads CASSLGNRRTEAFF. CDR3 DNA sequence: TGTGCCAGCAGTTTAGGAAACAGGCGAACTGAAGCTTTCTTT.

V gene TRBV5-5 combines with J gene TRBJ2-1, with 7 nucleotides matching TRBD1. The CDR3 sequence is 15 residues long. Germline CDR1 reads SGHKS; CDR2 reads YYEKEE (reference sequence). With 1 base clipped from V and 3 bases from J, the junction kept 4 bases outside the gene matches. The CDR3 sequence is CASSLTGAFYNEQFF. CDR3 nucleotide sequence: TGTGCCAGCAGCTTGACAGGGGCTTTCTACAATGAGCAGTTCTTC. Filled out from reference TRBV5-5 and TRBJ2-1, the complete variable domain reads DAGVTQSPTHLIKTRGQQVTLRCSPISGHKSVSWYQQVLGQGPQFIFQYYEKEERGRGNFPDRFSARQFPNYSSELNVNALLLGDSALYLCASSLTGAFYNEQFFGPGTRLTVL.

This chain joins TRBV18 and TRBJ1-1; TRBD1 is a possible D gene (5 bases). Germline-derived CDR1 and CDR2 are KGHSH and LQKENI. There are 13 residues in the CDR3. With 1 base removed from V and 7 bases from J, the gap between germline ends came to 10 bases. CDR3 in DNA: TGTGCCAGCTCACCACAGGGGCTCAATGAAGCTTTCTTT. It encodes CASSPQGLNEAFF. Full variable domain (rest looked up from reference TRBV18 and TRBJ1-1): NAGVMQNPRHLVRRRGQEARLRCSPMKGHSHVYWYRQLPEEGLKFMVYLQKENIIDESGMPKERFSAEFPKEGPSILRIQQVVRGDSAAYFCASSPQGLNEAFFGQGTRLTVV.

This rearrangement joins TRBV4-1 to TRBJ1-5; 7 positions agree with TRBD1. The germline CDR1 and CDR2 sequences are MGHRA and YSYEKL. The CDR3 has 15 residues. The J segment lost 7 bases and the V segment lost 1 base, leaving 7 bases of the junction unmatched. The CDR3: CASSQVEGAWQPQHF. CDR3 nucleotide sequence: TGCGCCAGCAGCCAAGTGGAGGGGGCTTGGCAGCCCCAGCATTTT.

This sequence joins TRBV19 and TRBJ1-5; possible D gene TRBD1, 6 bases. The V gene lost 4 bases and the J gene lost 7 bases, with 23 bases spanning the gap. The CDR3 sequence is 17 residues long. Germline lookup yields CDR1 LNHDA and CDR2 SQIVND (reference sequence). The CDR3 is CASSTFLKTGIYQPQHF. CDR3 coding DNA: TGTGCCAGTAGTACCTTTCTCAAAACAGGGATATACCAGCCCCAGCATTTT.

CDR3 sequence (DNA): TGTGCCAGCAGCTTTGCCGGGACGGTAGCCTACGAGCAGTACTTC. Translation: CASSFAGTVAYEQYF. The chain is built from TRBV11-2 and TRBJ2-7; D tentatively reads TRBD1 or TRBD2 (5 bases each). The CDR3 runs 15 residues. CDR1 SGHAT and CDR2 FQNNGV come from the germline V gene. Trimming left V 3 bases short and J 2 bases short, with 14 bases between.